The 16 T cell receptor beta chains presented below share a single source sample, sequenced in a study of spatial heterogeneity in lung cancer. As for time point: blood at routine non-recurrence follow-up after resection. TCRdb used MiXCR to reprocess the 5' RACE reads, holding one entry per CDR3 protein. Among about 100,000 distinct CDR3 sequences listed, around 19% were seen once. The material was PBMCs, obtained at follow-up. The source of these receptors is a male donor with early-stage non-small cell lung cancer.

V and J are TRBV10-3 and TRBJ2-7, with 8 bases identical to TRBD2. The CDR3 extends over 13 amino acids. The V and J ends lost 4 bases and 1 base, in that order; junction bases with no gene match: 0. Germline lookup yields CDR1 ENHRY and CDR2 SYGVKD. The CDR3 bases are TGTGCCATCAGTGCGGGGGGGTCCTACGAGCAGTACGTC. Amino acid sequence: CAISAGGSYEQYV.

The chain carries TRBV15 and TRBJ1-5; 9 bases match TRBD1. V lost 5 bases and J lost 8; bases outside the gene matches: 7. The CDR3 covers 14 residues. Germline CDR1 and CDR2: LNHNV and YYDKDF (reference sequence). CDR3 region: CATSRGQGREPQHF. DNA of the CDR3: TGTGCCACCAGCCGGGGACAGGGACGAGAGCCCCAGCATTTT. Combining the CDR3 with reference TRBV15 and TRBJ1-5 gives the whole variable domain DAMVIQNPRYQVTQFGKPVTLSCSQTLNHNVMYWYQQKSSQAPKLLFHYYDKDFNNEADTPDNFQSRRPNTSFCFLDIRSPGLGDTAMYLCATSRGQGREPQHFGDGTRLSIL.

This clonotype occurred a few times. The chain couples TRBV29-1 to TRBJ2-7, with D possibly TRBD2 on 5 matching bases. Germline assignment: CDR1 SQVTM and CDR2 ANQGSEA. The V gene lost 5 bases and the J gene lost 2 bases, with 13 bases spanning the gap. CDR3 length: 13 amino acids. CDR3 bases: TGCAGCGTTTATCGGGCCGGGGCCTACGAGCAGTACTTC. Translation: CSVYRAGAYEQYF.

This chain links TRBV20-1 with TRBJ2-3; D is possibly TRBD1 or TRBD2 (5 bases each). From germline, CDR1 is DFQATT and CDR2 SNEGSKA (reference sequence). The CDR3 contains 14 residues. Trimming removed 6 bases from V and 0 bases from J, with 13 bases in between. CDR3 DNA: TGCAGTGCGCCCGGGACGGCGAGCACAGATACGCAGTATTTT. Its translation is CSAPGTASTDTQYF.

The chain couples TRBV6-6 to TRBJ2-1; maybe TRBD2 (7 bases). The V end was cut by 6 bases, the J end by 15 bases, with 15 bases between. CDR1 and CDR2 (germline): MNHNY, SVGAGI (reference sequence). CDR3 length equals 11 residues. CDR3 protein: CASRRGREAFF. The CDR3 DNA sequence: TGTGCCAGCAGGAGGGGGAGGGAGGCGTTCTTC.

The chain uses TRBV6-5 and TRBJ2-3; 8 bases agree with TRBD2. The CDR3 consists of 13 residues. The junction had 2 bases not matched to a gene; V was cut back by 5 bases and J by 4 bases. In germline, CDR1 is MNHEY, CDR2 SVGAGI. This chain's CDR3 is CASSRGGADTQYF. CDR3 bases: TGTGCCAGCAGTCGGGGGGGCGCAGATACGCAGTATTTT.

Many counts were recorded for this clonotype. The CDR3 protein is CAITYRDSPLHF. As DNA, the CDR3 is TGTGCCATCACCTACAGGGATTCACCCCTCCACTTT. This chain joins TRBV12-3 or TRBV12-4 and TRBJ1-6; possible D gene TRBD1, 6 bases. The ends were cut back, 10 bases at V and 8 bases at J, with 12 bases in the middle. The CDR3 runs 12 residues.

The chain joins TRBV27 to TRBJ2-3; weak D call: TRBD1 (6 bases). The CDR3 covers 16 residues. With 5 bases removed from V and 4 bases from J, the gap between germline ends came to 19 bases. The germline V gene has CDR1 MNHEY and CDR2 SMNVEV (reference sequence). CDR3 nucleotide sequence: TGTGCCAGCAGTCCGGGTGGCAGGGGACGCCCAGATACGCAGTATTTT. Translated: CASSPGGRGRPDTQYF.

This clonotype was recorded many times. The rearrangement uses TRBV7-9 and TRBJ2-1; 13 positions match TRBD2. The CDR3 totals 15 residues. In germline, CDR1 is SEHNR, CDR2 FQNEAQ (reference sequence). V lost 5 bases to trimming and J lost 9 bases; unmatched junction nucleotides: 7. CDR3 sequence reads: CASSIGTSGNGEQFF. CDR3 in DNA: TGTGCCAGCAGCATTGGGACTAGCGGGAACGGTGAGCAGTTCTTC.

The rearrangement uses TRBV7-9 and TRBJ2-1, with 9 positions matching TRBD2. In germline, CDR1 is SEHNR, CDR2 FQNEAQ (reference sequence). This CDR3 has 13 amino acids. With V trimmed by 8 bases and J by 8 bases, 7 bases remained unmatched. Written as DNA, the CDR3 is TGTGCCAGCTTTGCGGGAGGGCCCTATGAGCAGTTCTTC. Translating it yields CASFAGGPYEQFF.

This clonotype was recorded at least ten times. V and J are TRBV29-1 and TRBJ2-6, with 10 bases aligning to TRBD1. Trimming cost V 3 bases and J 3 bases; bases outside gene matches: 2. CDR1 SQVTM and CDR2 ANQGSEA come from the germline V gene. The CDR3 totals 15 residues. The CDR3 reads CSVEDRGFGANVLTF. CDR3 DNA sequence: TGCAGCGTTGAGGACAGGGGGTTTGGGGCCAACGTCCTGACTTTC. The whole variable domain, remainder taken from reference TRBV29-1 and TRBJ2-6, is SAVISQKPSRDICQRGTSLTIQCQVDSQVTMMFWYRQQPGQSLTLIATANQGSEATYESGFVIDKFPISRPNLTFSTLTVSNMSPEDSSIYLCSVEDRGFGANVLTFGAGSRLTVL.

This CDR3 reads CASSSTGGNSPLHF. For the CDR3, the DNA is TGCGCCAGCAGCTCGACAGGGGGTAATTCACCCCTCCACTTT. The V gene is TRBV5-1, the J gene TRBJ1-6; 9 bases fit TRBD1. Trimming at V came to 3 bases and at J to 6 bases, leaving 1 base not matched to a gene. Germline V gene data show CDR1 as SGHRS and CDR2 as YFSETQ. CDR3 length: 14 residues.

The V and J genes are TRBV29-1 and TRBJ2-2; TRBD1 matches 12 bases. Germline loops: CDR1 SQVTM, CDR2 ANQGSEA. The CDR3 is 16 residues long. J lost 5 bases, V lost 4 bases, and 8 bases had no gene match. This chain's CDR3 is CSVAAPGQGATGELFF. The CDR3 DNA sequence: TGCAGCGTTGCTGCGCCGGGACAGGGGGCGACCGGGGAGCTGTTTTTT.

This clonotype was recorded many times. The CDR3 region has the DNA TGCGCCAGCAGCTATTCCGACGGCGGGGGTCAGACCCTCCACTTT. Its protein is CASSYSDGGGQTLHF. The V call is TRBV4-3, the J call TRBJ1-6, with TRBD1 as a possible D gene (5 bases). Germline values: CDR1 LGHNA, CDR2 YSLEER. The CDR3 covers 15 residues. V was clipped by 5 bases and J by 14 bases, with 22 bases between them.

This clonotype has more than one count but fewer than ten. CDR3 loop: CASSSGLAGGYEQYV. CDR3 DNA: TGTGCCAGCAGCTCCGGACTAGCGGGGGGATACGAGCAGTACGTC. V gene TRBV11-2 combines with J gene TRBJ2-7, with TRBD2 matching over 14 bases. From germline, CDR1 is SGHAT and CDR2 FQNNGV. J lost 4 bases, V lost 4 bases, and 3 bases had no gene match. The CDR3 has 15 residues.

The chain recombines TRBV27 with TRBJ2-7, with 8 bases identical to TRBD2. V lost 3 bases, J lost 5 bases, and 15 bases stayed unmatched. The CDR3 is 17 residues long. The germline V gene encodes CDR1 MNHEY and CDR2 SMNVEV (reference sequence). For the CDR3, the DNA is TGTGCCAGCAGTTTCCCCCCTGGAAGCGGGAGAAACGACGAGCAGTACTTC. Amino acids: CASSFPPGSGRNDEQYF.